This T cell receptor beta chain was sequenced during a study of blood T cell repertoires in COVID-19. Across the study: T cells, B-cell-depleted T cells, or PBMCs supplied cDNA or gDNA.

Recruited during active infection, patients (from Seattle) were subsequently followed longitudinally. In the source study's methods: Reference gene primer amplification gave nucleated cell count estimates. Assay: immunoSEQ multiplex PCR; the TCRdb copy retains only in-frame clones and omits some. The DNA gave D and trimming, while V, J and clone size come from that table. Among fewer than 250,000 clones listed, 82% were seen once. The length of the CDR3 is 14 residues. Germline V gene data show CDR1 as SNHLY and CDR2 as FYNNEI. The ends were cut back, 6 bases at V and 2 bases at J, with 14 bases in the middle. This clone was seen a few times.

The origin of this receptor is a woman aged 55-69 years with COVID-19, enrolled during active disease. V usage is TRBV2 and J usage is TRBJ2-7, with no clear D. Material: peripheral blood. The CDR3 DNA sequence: TGTGCCAGCAGCCGGAGAGTAGGAGCCTACGAGCAGTACGTC. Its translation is CASSRRVGAYEQYV.